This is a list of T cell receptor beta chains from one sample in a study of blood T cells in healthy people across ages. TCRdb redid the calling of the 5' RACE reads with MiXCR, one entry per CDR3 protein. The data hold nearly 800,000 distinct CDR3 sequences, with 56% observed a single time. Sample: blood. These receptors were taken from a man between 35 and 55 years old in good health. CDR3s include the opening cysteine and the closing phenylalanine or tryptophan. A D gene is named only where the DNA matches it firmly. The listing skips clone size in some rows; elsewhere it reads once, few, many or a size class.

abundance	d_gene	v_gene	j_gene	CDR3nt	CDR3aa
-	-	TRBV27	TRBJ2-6	TGTGCCAGCAGTTTAGACGGGAACTCTGGGGCCAACGTCCTGACTTTC	CASSLDGNSGANVLTF
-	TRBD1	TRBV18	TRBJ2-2	TGTGCCAGCTCACCAGGGACAGCAGAGAACACCGGGGAGCTGTTTTTT	CASSPGTAENTGELFF
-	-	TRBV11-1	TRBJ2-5	TGTGCCAGCAGCCCAGGCGGGCGGGGTTTTGATGAGCAGTACTTC	CASSPGGRGFDEQYF
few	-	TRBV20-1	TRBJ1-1	TGCAGTGCTAGAAGGATGGGGGAAAAAGCTTTCTTT	CSARRMGEKAFF
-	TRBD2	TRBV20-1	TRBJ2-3	TGCAGTGCTAGTCCCGGGGCTAGCGGGAGGGCCCTCCCAGATACGCAGTATTTT	CSASPGASGRALPDTQYF
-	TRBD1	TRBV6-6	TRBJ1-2	TGTGCCAGCAGTCCCGGACAGGCCCTATACACCTTC	CASSPGQALYTF
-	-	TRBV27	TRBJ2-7	TGTGCCAGCAGTTTCAAGTACGCACAGGGTTTGGGCTACGAGCAGTACTTC	CASSFKYAQGLGYEQYF
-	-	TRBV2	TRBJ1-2	TGTGCCAGCAGTGTGGTACGGGCCGATGGCTACACCTTC	CASSVVRADGYTF
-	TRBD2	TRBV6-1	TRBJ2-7	TGTGCCAGCAGCCGAGCCCCCACTAGCGGGGCTTACTACGAGCAGTACTTC	CASSRAPTSGAYYEQYF
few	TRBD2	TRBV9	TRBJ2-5	TGTGCCAGCAGCGCCGGGACTAGCGGGGGCCACCAAGAGACCCAGTACTTC	CASSAGTSGGHQETQYF
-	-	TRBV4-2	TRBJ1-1	TGTGCCAGCAGCCAAGATATTTTACAGAGTCTGAACACTGAAGCTTTCTTT	CASSQDILQSLNTEAFF
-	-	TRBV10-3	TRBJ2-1	TGTGCCATCAGTGAGTCGCAGGTGTCCAATGAGCAGTTCTTC	CAISESQVSNEQFF
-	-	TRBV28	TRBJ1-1	TGTGCCAGCAGTTTGGCAGTTAAAGCTTTCTTT	CASSLAVKAFF
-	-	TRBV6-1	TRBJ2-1	TGTGCCAGCAGTGATGAGGGGACATTGTACGATGAGCAGTTCTTC	CASSDEGTLYDEQFF
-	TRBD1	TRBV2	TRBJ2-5	TGTGCCAGCAGTGAAGAAACAGGGGCGGAGACCCAGTACTTC	CASSEETGAETQYF
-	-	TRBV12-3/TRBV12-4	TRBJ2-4	TGTGCCAGCAGTTTGCGGGGAGGCATTCAGTACTTC	CASSLRGGIQYF
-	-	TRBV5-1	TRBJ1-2	TGCGCCAGCAGCATTGGAGAGGGCGGTGGCTACACCTTC	CASSIGEGGGYTF
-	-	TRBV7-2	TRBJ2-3	TGTGCCAGCAGCCCCGGAGGGGAGGCCACAGATACGCAGTATTTT	CASSPGGEATDTQYF
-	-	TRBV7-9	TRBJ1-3	TGTGCCAGCAGCTCTAGACAGGTAGACTCTGGAAACACCATATATTTT	CASSSRQVDSGNTIYF
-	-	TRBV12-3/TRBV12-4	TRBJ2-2	TGTGCCAGCACCTCGAACACCGGGGAGCTGTTTTTT	CASTSNTGELFF
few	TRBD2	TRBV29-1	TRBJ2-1	TGCAGCGGAAAAAGGACTAGCGGAAATGAGCAGTTCTTC	CSGKRTSGNEQFF
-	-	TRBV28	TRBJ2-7	TGTGCCAGCAGTCCGTCCCTGGGCTCAAAAGCCTACGAGCAGTACTTC	CASSPSLGSKAYEQYF
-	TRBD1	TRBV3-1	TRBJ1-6	TGTGCCAGCAGCCAAGATGACAGGGTAAATTCACCCCTCCACTTT	CASSQDDRVNSPLHF
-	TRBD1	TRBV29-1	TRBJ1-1	TGCAGTGGAATCTCAGGGGGCGCGAACACTGAAGCTTTCTTT	CSGISGGANTEAFF
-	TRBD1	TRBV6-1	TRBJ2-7	TGTGCCAGCAGTACGGACAGGGGATTCCACGAGCAGTACTTC	CASSTDRGFHEQYF
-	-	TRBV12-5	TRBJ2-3	TGTGCTAGTAAGTCGGAGGGCACAGATACGCAGTATTTT	CASKSEGTDTQYF
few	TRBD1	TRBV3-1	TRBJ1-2	TGTGCCAGCAGCCAATCGACAGGGAAAGGGCATGGCTACACCTTC	CASSQSTGKGHGYTF
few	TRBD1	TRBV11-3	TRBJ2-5	TGTGCCAGCAGCTTAGACGACAGGGGGGTGAAAGAGACCCAGTACTTC	CASSLDDRGVKETQYF
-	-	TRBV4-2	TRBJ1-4	TGTGCCAGCAGCCAAGGGGTGGGGGTATCGGGGAATGAAAAACTGTTTTTT	CASSQGVGVSGNEKLFF
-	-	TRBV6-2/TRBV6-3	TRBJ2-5	TGTGCCAGCAGTAGGCCCCAAGGGACCCAGTACTTC	CASSRPQGTQYF
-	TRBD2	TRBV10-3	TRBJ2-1	TGTGCCATCAGTGAGCCTCCAAACTCTAGCGGGCCCTTCGGCGATGAGCGGTTCTTC	CAISEPPNSSGPFGDERFF
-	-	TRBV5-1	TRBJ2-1	TGCGCCAGCAGCTTGGCCAATAATGAACAGGGTGGGCAGTTCTTC	CASSLANNEQGGQFF
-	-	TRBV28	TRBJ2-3	TGTGCCAGCAGTCAACTTGCCCTAGAACCGGAGGATACGCAGTATTTT	CASSQLALEPEDTQYF
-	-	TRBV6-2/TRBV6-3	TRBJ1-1	TGTGCCAGCAGTTACCCCGGTAGACCTGAAGCTTTCTTT	CASSYPGRPEAFF
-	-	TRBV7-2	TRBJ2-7	TGTGCCAGCAGCTTACCCCAGGTATACGAGCAGTACTTC	CASSLPQVYEQYF
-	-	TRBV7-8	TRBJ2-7	TGTGCCAGCAGCTACATCCCAGAGGGCTACGAGCAGTACTTC	CASSYIPEGYEQYF
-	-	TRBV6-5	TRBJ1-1	TGTGCCAGCAGCTTCGGACTAAGGAACACTGAAGCTTTCTTT	CASSFGLRNTEAFF
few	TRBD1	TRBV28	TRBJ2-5	TGTGCCAGCAGTTTTCCCTTACAGGGGGTGTACCAAGAGACCCAGTACTTC	CASSFPLQGVYQETQYF
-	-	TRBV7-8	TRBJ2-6	TGTGCCAGCAGCATTGCCCGCGTTCCTGGGGCCAACGTCCTGACTTTC	CASSIARVPGANVLTF
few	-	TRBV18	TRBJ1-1	TGTGCCAGCTCACCGGCCGGGACAAGGAACACTGAAGCTTTCTTT	CASSPAGTRNTEAFF